This TCR beta chain was profiled in a study of control samples from healthy donors and cancer patients. Repertoires were generated with immunoSEQ multiplex PCR, while TCRdb's copy carries only in-frame clones and drops some. The profile shows 120,000 or so clones, 75% to 95% of them singletons. Germline loops: CDR1 MNHEY, CDR2 SVGAGI. Trimming removed 7 bases from V and 1 base from J; junction bases left unmatched: 6. There are 14 residues in the CDR3. Sequencing was carried out using blood. The J gene is TRBJ2-5, the V gene TRBV6-5; 7 bases are shared with TRBD2. This receptor was identified in a man younger than 30 in good health. CDR3 protein: CASNPLASQETQYF. DNA of the CDR3: TGTGCCAGCAATCCACTAGCGTCCCAAGAGACCCAGTACTTC.